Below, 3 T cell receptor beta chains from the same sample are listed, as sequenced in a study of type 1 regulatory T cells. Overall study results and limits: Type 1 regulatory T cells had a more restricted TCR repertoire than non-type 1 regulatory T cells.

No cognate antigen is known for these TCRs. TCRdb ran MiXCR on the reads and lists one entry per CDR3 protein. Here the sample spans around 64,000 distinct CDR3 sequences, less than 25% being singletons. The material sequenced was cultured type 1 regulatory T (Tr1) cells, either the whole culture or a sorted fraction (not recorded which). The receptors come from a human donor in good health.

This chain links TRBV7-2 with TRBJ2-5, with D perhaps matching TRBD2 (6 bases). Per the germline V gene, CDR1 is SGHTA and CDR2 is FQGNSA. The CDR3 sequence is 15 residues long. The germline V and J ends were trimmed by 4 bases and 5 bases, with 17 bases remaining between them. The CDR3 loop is CASSYQWGERETQYF. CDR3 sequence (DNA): TGTGCCAGCAGCTATCAGTGGGGGGAGAGGGAGACCCAGTACTTC.

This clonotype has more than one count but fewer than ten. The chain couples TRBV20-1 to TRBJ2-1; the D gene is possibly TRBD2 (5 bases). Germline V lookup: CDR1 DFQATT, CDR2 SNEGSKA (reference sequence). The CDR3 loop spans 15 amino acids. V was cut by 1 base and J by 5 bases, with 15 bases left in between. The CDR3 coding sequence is TGCAGTGCTAGAGGGGCCTCGAGGGTAAACAATGAGCAGTTCTTC. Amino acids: CSARGASRVNNEQFF.

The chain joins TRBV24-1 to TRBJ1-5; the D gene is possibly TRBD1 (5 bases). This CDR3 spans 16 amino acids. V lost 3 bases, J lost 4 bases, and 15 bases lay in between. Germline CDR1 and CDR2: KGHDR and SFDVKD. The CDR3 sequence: CATSDKMSGTNQPQHF. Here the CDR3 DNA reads TGTGCCACCAGTGATAAGATGAGTGGGACGAATCAGCCCCAGCATTTT.